The source of this TCR beta chain is a study of blood T cell repertoires in COVID-19. Study as a whole: Sample material is recorded as cDNA or gDNA derived from T cells, B-cell-depleted T cells, or PBMCs.

Participant-given clinical history determined each cohort assignment. The CDR3 consists of 13 residues. Germline CDR1 is WSHSY and CDR2 is SAAADI. Trimming took off 6 bases at V and 2 bases at J, with 11 bases between the two ends. Original processing methods: Researchers report that nucleated cell counts were estimated from reference gene primer amplification. The protocol was immunoSEQ multiplex PCR, while the TCRdb copy is restricted to in-frame clones and leaves out a portion. That table gives V, J and clone size, and the DNA gave D and trimming. In the table there are over 350,000 clones, about 89% of which are singletons.

The sequenced sample consisted of PBMCs or T cells enriched from blood (not recorded which). The V gene is TRBV10-2, the J gene TRBJ2-7, with D possibly matching TRBD2 (5 bases). The receptor was isolated from a woman between 35 and 50 years old who had been exposed to COVID-19. CDR3 region: CASRVAGAYEQYF. The CDR3 coding sequence is TGCGCCAGCAGGGTAGCCGGGGCCTACGAGCAGTACTTC.